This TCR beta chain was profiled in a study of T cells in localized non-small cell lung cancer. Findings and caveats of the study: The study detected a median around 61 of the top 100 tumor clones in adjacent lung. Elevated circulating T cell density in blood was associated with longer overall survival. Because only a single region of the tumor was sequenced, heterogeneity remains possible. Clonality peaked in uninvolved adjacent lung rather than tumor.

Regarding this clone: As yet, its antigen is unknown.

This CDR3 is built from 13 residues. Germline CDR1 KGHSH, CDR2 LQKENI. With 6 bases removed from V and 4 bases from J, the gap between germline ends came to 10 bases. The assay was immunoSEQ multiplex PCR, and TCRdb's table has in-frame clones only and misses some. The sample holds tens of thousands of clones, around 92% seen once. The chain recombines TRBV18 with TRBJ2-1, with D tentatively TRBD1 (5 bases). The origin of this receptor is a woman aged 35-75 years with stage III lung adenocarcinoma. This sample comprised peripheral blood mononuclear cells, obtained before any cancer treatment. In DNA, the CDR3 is TGTGCCAGCTCGACCAGGGATTACAATGAGCAGTTCTTC. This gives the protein CASSTRDYNEQFF. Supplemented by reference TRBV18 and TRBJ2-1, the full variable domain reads NAGVMQNPRHLVRRRGQEARLRCSPMKGHSHVYWYRQLPEEGLKFMVYLQKENIIDESGMPKERFSAEFPKEGPSILRIQQVVRGDSAAYFCASSTRDYNEQFFGPGTRLTVL.